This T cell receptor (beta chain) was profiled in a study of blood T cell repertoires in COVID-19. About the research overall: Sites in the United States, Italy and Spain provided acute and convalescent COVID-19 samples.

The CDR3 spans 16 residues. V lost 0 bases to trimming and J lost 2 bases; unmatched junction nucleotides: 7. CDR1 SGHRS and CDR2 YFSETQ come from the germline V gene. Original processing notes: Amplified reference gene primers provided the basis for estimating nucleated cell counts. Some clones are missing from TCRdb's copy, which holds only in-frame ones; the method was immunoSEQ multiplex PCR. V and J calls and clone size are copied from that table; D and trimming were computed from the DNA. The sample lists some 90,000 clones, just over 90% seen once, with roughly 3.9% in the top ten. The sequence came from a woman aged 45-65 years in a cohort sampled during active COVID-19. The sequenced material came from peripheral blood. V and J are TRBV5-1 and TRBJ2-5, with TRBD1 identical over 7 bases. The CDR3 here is CASSLGLQGKQETQYF. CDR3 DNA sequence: TGCGCCAGCAGCTTGGGATTACAGGGGAAACAAGAGACCCAGTACTTC.